This passage covers 10 T cell receptor beta chains from one sample sequenced in a study of low-dose radiotherapy and immunotherapy resistance in tumors. The sample's time point: before trial treatment. Both TCRalpha and TCRbeta chains were reverse transcribed with V-gene-specific primers. Amplification, which lasted roughly 20 PCR cycles, used a constant-region primer and V-primer adapter to amplify TCRs. From the reads, TCRdb called clonotypes with MiXCR, one entry per CDR3 protein. The data contain 60,000 to 90,000 distinct CDR3 sequences, around a third of them singletons. The sample was PBMCs, taken before treatment. The receptors here all came from a female donor with ovarian cancer.

In this sample, this clonotype turned up many times. CDR3 in amino acids: CASSPQLAGAGNEQFF. In DNA form, the CDR3 reads TGTGCCAGCAGCCCCCAACTAGCGGGAGCTGGCAATGAGCAGTTCTTC. The V call is TRBV7-2, the J call TRBJ2-1, with TRBD2 matching 11 bases. From germline, CDR1 is SGHTA and CDR2 FQGNSA. V lost 5 bases to trimming and J lost 6 bases; unmatched junction nucleotides: 9. This CDR3 has 16 amino acids.

At least ten counts were recorded for this clonotype. The CDR3 DNA reads TGTGCCAGCACCATAAGGACCCAACGCCTCGTTGGCTACACCTTC. Protein product: CASTIRTQRLVGYTF. The V gene is TRBV28, the J gene TRBJ1-2; unclear D gene. CDR1 MDHEN and CDR2 SYDVKM come from the germline V gene. The CDR3 extends over 15 amino acids. Deletions cut 7 bases from V and 7 bases from J, with 22 bases between.

The sample holds many counts of this clonotype. This chain joins TRBV6-2 or TRBV6-3 and TRBJ1-5, with D possibly TRBD1 on 6 matching bases. From germline, CDR1 is MNHEY and CDR2 SVGEGT. V dropped 5 bases and J dropped 6 bases, with 17 bases sitting between them. This CDR3 comprises 15 residues. Written as DNA, the CDR3 is TGTGCCAGCAGTGAAATGGGGGCGCGGGGTCAGCCCCAGCATTTT. Residues: CASSEMGARGQPQHF.

Comment on this clonotype: The DNA is omitted, as the CDR3 cannot be located on it reliably, and the CDR3 follows TCRdb's listing. CDR3 loop: CASMRAGGNTGELFFF. This chain uses TRBV9 with TRBJ2-2; TRBD2 reflects the table's D call only, with no check against the DNA. CDR1 SGDLS and CDR2 YYNGEE come from the germline V gene. Termini included, the CDR3 measures 16 amino acids.

The chain is built from TRBV5-1 and TRBJ2-1; unclear D gene. Germline CDR1 and CDR2: SGHRS and YFSETQ. CDR3 size: 15 residues. V was pared by 1 base and J by 0 bases, with 8 bases between. CDR3 in DNA: TGCGCCAGCAGCTTGTTTGCTAGCTCCTACAATGAGCAGTTCTTC. Protein sequence: CASSLFASSYNEQFF.

This chain uses TRBV7-9 with TRBJ2-1, with TRBD1 matching 9 bases. CDR1 and CDR2 from the germline V gene are SEHNR and FQNEAQ (reference sequence). Trimming took 5 bases from V and 15 from J; bases not matched to a gene: 11. The CDR3 has 13 residues. The CDR3: CASSPAGTGILFF. CDR3 nucleotide sequence: TGTGCCAGCAGCCCGGCGGGGACAGGGATTTTGTTCTTC.

This clonotype has ten or more counts. The rearrangement joins TRBV12-3 or TRBV12-4 to TRBJ1-4, with TRBD1 identical over 8 bases. V was pared by 6 bases and J by 7 bases, with 7 bases of the junction left unmatched. The CDR3 extends over 14 amino acids. CDR3 sequence (DNA): TGTGCCAGCAGGGGGACAGGCATGGGTGAAAAACTGTTTTTT. It encodes CASRGTGMGEKLFF.

This clonotype was counted ten times or more. V and J are TRBV3-1 and TRBJ2-7; TRBD2 agrees at 10 bases. This CDR3 is 18 amino acids long. With V trimmed by 3 bases and J by 6 bases, 17 bases remained unmatched. Germline V lookup: CDR1 LGHDT, CDR2 YNNKEL (reference sequence). The CDR3 bases are TGTGCCAGCAGCCAGACCTCCTTAGGGAGCGGGAGGGCCCGCGAGCAGTACTTC. As protein: CASSQTSLGSGRAREQYF.

This clonotype has a count of ten or more. The chain is built from TRBV11-1 and TRBJ1-1; D call uncertain. CDR1 and CDR2 from the germline V gene are SGHAT and FQDESV (reference sequence). The CDR3 spans 13 residues. V was pared by 5 bases and J by 7 bases, with 14 bases between. The CDR3 sequence: CASSPLGRNEAFF. The CDR3 DNA reads as TGTGCCAGCAGCCCGCTGGGGAGAAATGAAGCTTTCTTT.

There are many counts of this clonotype. The V and J genes are TRBV27 and TRBJ2-7; 11 bases agree with TRBD1. V shed 3 bases, J shed 5 bases, and the junction held 9 bases outside the gene matches. The CDR3 is 16 residues long. The germline V gene has CDR1 MNHEY and CDR2 SMNVEV (reference sequence). The CDR3, as DNA: TGTGCCAGCAGTTTCGGGACAGGGGGTTTCATCAACGAGCAGTACTTC. Its protein product is CASSFGTGGFINEQYF.